This TCR beta chain was captured by sequencing in a study of T cells in Graves' hyperthyroidism and ophthalmopathy. General observations from the study: Most expanded thyroid clonotypes above 0.001 recurred in blood. Onset of ophthalmopathy came a median approximately 6.9 months after the model predicted it.

This clonotype has ten or more counts. Its antigen is unidentified. Amplification targeted TCR beta CDR3 regions from RNA transcripts. The TCR CDR3 was amplified in a first-round RT-PCR using the HTBI primer set. MiXCR was run by TCRdb on the multiplex PCR reads, yielding one entry per CDR3 protein. The sample carries fewer than 650,000 distinct CDR3 sequences, about 14% recorded once. This CDR3 region has 14 residues. CDR1 ENHRY and CDR2 SYGVKD come from the germline V gene. Trimming took 4 bases from V and 1 from J; bases not matched to a gene: 0. Initially, at the first diagnosis of hyperthyroidism and before any ophthalmopathy symptoms, blood was sampled.

Sequenced material: blood. The TCR was taken from a woman in her twenties or thirties with Graves' hyperthyroidism that later progressed to Graves' ophthalmopathy. This chain uses TRBV10-3 with TRBJ1-1; the match to TRBD1 covers 10 bases. The CDR3 DNA is TGTGCCATCAGTGGGGACAGGGGGAACACTGAAGCTTTCTTT. Translating gives CAISGDRGNTEAFF.